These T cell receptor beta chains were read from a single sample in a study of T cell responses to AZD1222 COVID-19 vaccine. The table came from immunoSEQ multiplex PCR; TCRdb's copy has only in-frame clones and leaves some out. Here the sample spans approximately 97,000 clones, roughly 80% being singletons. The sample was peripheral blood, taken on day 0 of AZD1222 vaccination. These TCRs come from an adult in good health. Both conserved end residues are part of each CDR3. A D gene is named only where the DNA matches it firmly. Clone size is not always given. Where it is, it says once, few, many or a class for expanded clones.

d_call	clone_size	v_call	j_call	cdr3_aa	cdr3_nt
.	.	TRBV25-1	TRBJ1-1	CASSQGIGQAFF	TGTGCCAGCAGCCAGGGAATTGGACAAGCTTTCTTT
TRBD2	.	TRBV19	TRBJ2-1	CASSIVSGGNEQFF	TGTGCCAGTAGTATAGTTAGCGGGGGAAATGAGCAGTTCTTC
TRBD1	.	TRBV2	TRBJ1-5	CASSEYGQGNQPQHF	TGTGCCAGCAGTGAATACGGACAGGGGAATCAGCCCCAGCATTTT
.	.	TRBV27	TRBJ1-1	CASSTPELNTEAFF	TGTGCCAGCAGTACGCCAGAATTGAACACTGAAGCTTTCTTT
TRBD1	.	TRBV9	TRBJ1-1	CASSLGTGDTEAFF	TGTGCCAGCAGCCTCGGGACAGGGGACACTGAAGCTTTCTTT
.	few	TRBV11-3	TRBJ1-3	CASSLGNTIYF	TGTGCCAGCAGCCTTGGAAACACCATATATTTT
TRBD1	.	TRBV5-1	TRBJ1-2	CASSGGTERKDGYTF	TGCGCCAGCAGCGGCGGGACAGAAAGAAAAGATGGCTACACCTTC
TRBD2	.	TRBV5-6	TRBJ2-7	CASNTWGGGVTSEQYF	TGTGCCAGCAACACTTGGGGGGGAGGAGTGACGAGTGAGCAGTACTTC
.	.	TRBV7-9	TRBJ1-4	CASSLMSGNEKLFF	TGTGCCAGCAGCTTAATGAGCGGGAATGAAAAACTGTTTTTT
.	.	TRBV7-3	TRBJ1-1	CASSFGRNTEAFF	TGTGCCAGCAGCTTTGGCAGGAACACTGAAGCTTTCTTT
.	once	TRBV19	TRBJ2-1	CASSTWRTTNEQFF	TGTGCCAGTAGTACCTGGAGGACCACAAATGAGCAGTTCTTC
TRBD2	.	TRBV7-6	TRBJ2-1	CASSLAPGTSGSDEQFF	TGTGCCAGCAGCTTAGCCCCAGGGACTAGCGGGAGCGATGAGCAGTTCTTC
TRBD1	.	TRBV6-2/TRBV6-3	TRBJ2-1	CASSRGQGLSSYNEQFF	TGTGCCAGCAGCCGAGGACAGGGGTTAAGCTCCTACAATGAGCAGTTCTTC
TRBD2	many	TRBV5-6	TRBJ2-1	CASSLASSGILGEQFF	TGTGCCAGCAGCTTGGCCTCTAGCGGCATTCTGGGTGAGCAGTTCTTC
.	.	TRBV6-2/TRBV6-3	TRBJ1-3	CASSYFQSGNTIYF	TGTGCCAGCAGTTACTTCCAGTCTGGAAACACCATATATTTT
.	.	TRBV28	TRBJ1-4	CASMEGGNSHRKLFF	TGTGCCAGCATGGAAGGGGGAAACAGTCACCGAAAACTGTTTTTT
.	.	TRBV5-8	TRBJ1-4	CASSSKGRDNEKLFF	TGTGCCAGCAGCTCGAAGGGAAGAGATAATGAAAAACTGTTTTTT
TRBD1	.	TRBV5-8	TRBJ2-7	CASTLRDRAYEQYF	TGTGCCAGCACCCTCCGGGACAGGGCCTACGAGCAGTACTTC
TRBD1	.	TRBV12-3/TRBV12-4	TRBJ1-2	CASRDRGGYTF	TGTGCCAGCAGGGACAGGGGAGGCTACACCTTC
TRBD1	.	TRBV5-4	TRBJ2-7	CASSLNRGPYEQYF	TGTGCCAGCAGCCTAAACAGGGGACCCTACGAGCAGTACTTC
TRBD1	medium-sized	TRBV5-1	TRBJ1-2	CASSLAGDRGNGYTF	TGCGCCAGCAGCTTGGCGGGTGACAGGGGTAATGGCTACACCTTC
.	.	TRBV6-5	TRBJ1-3	CASSTDVPRGTIYF	TGTGCCAGCAGTACGGACGTTCCCAGGGGCACCATATATTTT
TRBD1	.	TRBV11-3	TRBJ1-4	CASSRTGEEKLFF	TGTGCCAGCAGTAGGACAGGGGAGGAAAAACTGTTTTTT
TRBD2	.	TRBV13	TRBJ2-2	CASSLSGRFTGELFF	TGTGCCAGCAGCTTAAGCGGGAGGTTCACCGGGGAGCTGTTTTTT
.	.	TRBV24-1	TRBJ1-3	CATSGNSQVENTIYF	TGTGCCACCAGTGGTAATAGTCAAGTGGAAAACACCATATATTTT
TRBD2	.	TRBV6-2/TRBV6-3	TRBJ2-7	CASSDTSGRGQQYF	TGTGCCAGCAGTGACACTAGCGGGAGAGGGCAGCAGTACTTC
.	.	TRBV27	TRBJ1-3	CASSLGPFSGNTIYF	TGTGCCAGCAGTTTGGGTCCATTCTCTGGAAACACCATATATTTT
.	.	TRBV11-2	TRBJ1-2	CASTQGFGYTF	TGTGCCAGCACCCAAGGTTTTGGCTACACCTTC
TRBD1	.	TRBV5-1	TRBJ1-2	CASSLAFSGTGDYGYTF	TGCGCCAGCAGCTTGGCGTTTAGTGGGACAGGGGATTATGGCTACACCTTC
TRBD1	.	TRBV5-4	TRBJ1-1	CASSQSQGASEAFF	TGTGCCAGCAGCCAAAGCCAGGGGGCCTCTGAAGCTTTCTTT
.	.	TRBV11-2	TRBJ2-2	CASSLDLGSSGTPAGELFF	TGTGCCAGCAGCTTGGATTTGGGGAGCTCCGGGACACCCGCCGGGGAGCTGTTTTTT
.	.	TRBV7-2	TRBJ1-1	CASSLAQRPEAFF	TGTGCCAGCAGCTTAGCGCAAAGGCCTGAAGCTTTCTTT
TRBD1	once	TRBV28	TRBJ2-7	CATAGQGNYEQYF	TGTGCCACGGCGGGACAGGGCAACTACGAGCAGTACTTC
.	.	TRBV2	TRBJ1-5	CASTQQEHQPQHF	TGTGCCAGCACCCAACAGGAGCATCAGCCCCAGCATTTT
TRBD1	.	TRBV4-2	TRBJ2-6	CASSHVQGDRGGANVLTF	TGTGCCAGCAGCCACGTACAGGGGGATCGTGGTGGGGCCAACGTCCTGACTTTC
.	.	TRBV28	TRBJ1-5	CASSLAAAYQPQHF	TGTGCCAGCAGTCTCGCTGCGGCGTATCAGCCCCAGCATTTT
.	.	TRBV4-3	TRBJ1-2	CASSPREGYGYTF	TGCGCCAGCAGCCCTCGTGAAGGGTATGGCTACACCTTC